This paragraph covers one TCR beta chain sequence. This sample was included in a study of blood T cell repertoires in COVID-19. Resolution of symptoms, clearance, or two negative PCRs was present in recovered Cohort 3 donors. This table comes from immunoSEQ multiplex PCR, and its TCRdb copy is limited to in-frame clones, with some not included. Here the sample spans some 200,000 clones, 80% to 85% being singletons. This CDR3 contains 16 residues. The germline V gene encodes CDR1 MNHEY and CDR2 SVGAGI. The junction had 6 bases not matched to a gene; V was cut back by 3 bases and J by 3 bases. The sequenced sample consisted of PBMCs or T cells enriched from blood (not recorded which). This clonotype originated in a man aged 40-49 years who had recovered from COVID-19. This chain connects TRBV6-5 to TRBJ1-2; the match to TRBD1 covers 11 bases. The CDR3 DNA reads as TGTGCCAGCAGTTATTCGGGACAGGGGGGAGACTATGGCTACACCTTC. It yields the protein CASSYSGQGGDYGYTF.